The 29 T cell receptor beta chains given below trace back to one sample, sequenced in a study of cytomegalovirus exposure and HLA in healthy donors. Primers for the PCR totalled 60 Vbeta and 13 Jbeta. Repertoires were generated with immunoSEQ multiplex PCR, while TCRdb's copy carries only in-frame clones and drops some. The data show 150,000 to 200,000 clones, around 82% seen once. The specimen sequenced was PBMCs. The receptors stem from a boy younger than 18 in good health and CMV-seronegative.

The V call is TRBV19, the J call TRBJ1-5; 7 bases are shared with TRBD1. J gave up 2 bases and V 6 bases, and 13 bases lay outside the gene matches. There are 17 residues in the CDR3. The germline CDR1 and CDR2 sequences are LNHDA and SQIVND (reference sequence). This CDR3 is CASSRGQIRGGNQPQHF. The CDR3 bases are TGTGCCAGTAGCAGGGGACAGATCCGTGGTGGCAATCAGCCCCAGCATTTT.

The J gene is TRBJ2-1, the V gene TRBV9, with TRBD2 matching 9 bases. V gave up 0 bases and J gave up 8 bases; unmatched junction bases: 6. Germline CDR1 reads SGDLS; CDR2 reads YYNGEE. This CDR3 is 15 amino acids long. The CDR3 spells CASSVGGGGRDEQFF. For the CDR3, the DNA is TGTGCCAGCAGCGTAGGCGGGGGGGGCCGCGATGAGCAGTTCTTC.

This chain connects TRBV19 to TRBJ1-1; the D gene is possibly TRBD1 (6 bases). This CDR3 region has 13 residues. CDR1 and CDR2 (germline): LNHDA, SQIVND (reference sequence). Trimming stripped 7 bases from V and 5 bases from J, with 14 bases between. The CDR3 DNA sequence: TGTGCCAGTATGCCACAGGGAAGTACTGAAGCTTTCTTT. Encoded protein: CASMPQGSTEAFF.

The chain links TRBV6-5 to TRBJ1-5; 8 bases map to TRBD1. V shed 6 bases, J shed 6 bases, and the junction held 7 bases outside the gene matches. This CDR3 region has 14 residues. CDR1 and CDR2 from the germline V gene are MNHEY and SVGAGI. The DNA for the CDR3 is TGTGCCAGCAGCTTCGACAGGGGAGGTCAGCCCCAGCATTTT. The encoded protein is CASSFDRGGQPQHF.

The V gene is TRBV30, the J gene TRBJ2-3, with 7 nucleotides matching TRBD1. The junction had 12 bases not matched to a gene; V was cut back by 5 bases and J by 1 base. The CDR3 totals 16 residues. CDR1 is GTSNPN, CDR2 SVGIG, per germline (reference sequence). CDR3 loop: CAWSPGQRRGTDTQYF. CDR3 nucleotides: TGTGCCTGGTCCCCGGGACAGAGGAGAGGCACAGATACGCAGTATTTT.

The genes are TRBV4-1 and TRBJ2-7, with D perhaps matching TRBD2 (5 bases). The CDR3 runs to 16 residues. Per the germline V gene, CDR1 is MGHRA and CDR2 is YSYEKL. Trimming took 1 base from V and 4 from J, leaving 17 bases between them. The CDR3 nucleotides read TGCGCCAGCAGCCAAGTCGGGGAAAAAGGGTGGTACGAGCAGTACTTC. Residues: CASSQVGEKGWYEQYF.

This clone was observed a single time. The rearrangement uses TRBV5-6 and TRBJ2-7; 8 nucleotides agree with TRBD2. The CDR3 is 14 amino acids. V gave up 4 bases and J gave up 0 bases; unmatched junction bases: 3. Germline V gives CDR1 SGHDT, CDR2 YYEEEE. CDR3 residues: CASSPGTSSYEQYF. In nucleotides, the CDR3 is TGTGCCAGCAGCCCGGGGACTAGCTCCTACGAGCAGTACTTC.

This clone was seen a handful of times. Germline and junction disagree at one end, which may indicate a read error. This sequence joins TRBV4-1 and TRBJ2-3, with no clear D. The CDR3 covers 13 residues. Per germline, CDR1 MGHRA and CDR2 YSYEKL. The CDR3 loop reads CASSQDLTNTQYF. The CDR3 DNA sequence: TGCGCCAGCAGCCAAGATCTCACAAATACGCAGTATTTT.

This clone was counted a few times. The CDR3 DNA reads as TGTGCCAGCAGCCAAGAGGGCTCCTCTGGAAACACCATATATTTT. It encodes CASSQEGSSGNTIYF. This chain connects TRBV4-2 to TRBJ1-3; D uncertain. With 0 bases removed from V and 0 bases from J, the gap between germline ends came to 6 bases. CDR1 and CDR2 (germline): LGHNA, YNFKEQ. This CDR3 contains 15 residues.

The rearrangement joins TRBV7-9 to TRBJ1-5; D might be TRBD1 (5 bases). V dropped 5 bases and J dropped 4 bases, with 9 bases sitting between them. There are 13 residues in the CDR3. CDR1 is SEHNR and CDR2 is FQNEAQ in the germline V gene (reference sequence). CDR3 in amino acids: CASSPGQNQPQHF. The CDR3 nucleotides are TGTGCCAGCAGCCCCGGACAAAATCAGCCCCAGCATTTT.

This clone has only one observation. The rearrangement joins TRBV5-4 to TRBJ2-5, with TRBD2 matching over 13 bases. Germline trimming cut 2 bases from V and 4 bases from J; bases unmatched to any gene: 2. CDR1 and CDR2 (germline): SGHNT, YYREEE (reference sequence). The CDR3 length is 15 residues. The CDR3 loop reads CASSLLAGGRETQYF. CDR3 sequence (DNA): TGTGCCAGCAGCTTACTAGCGGGGGGGAGAGAGACCCAGTACTTC.

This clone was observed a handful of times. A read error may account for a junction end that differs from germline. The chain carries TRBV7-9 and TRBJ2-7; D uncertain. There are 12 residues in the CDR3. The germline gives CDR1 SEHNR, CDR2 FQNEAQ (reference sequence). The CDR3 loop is CSSSPPGFEQYF. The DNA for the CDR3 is TGTTCCAGCAGCCCACCCGGGTTCGAGCAGTACTTC.

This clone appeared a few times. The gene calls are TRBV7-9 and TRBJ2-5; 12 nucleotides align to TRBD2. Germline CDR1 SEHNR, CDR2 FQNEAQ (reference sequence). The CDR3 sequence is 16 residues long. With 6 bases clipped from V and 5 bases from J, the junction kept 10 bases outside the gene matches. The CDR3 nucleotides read TGTGCCAGCAGACGCGATCTAGCGGGGGGGCCTGAGACCCAGTACTTC. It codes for CASRRDLAGGPETQYF.

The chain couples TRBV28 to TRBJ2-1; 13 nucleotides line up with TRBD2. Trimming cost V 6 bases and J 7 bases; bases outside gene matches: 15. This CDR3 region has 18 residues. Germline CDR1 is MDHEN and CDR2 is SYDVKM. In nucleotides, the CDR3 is TGTGCCAGCAGCCTAGGGACTAGCGGGACTTCTACGTGGAATGAGCAGTTCTTC. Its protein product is CASSLGTSGTSTWNEQFF. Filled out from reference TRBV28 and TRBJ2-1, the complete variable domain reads DVKVTQSSRYLVKRTGEKVFLECVQDMDHENMFWYRQDPGLGLRLIYFSYDVKMKEKGDIPEGYSVSREKKERFSLILESASTNQTSMYLCASSLGTSGTSTWNEQFFGPGTRLTVL.

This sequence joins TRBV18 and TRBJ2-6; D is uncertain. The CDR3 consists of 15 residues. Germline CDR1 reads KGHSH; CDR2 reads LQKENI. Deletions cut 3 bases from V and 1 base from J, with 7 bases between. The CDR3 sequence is CASSPASSGANVLTF. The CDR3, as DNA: TGTGCCAGCTCACCTGCGAGTTCTGGGGCCAACGTCCTGACTTTC. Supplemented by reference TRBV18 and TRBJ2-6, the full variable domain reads NAGVMQNPRHLVRRRGQEARLRCSPMKGHSHVYWYRQLPEEGLKFMVYLQKENIIDESGMPKERFSAEFPKEGPSILRIQQVVRGDSAAYFCASSPASSGANVLTFGAGSRLTVL.

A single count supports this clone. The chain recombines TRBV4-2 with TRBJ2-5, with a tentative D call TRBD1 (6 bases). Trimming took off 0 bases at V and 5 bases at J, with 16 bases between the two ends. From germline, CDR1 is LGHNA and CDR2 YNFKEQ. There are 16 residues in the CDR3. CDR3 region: CASSQDLGQGSETQYF. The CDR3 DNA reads TGTGCCAGCAGCCAAGACCTAGGGCAGGGGTCGGAGACCCAGTACTTC.

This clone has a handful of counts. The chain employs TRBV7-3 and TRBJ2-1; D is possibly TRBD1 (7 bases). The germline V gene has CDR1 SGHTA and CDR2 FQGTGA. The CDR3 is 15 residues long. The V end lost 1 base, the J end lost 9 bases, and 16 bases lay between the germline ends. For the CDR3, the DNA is TGTGCCAGCAGCTTAATTCTTGGAGGGGGCGGTGAGCAGTTCTTC. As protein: CASSLILGGGGEQFF.

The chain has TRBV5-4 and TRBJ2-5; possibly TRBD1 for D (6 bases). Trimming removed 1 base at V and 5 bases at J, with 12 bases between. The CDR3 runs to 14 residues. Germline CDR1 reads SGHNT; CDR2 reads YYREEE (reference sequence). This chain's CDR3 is CASSLLQGSETQYF. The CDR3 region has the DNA TGTGCCAGCAGCTTGCTTCAGGGGAGCGAGACCCAGTACTTC.

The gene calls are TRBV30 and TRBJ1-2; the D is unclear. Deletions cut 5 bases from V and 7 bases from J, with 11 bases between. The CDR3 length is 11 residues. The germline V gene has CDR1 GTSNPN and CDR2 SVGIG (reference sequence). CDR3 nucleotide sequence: TGTGCCTGGGCTTTCGCAGGTGGCTACACCTTC. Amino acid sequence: CAWAFAGGYTF.

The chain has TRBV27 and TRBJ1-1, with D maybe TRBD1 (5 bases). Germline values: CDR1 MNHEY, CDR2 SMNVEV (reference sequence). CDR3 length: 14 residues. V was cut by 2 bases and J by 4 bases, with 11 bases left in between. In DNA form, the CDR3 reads TGTGCCAGCAGTTTACAGGGTTCGGCCACTGAAGCTTTCTTT. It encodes CASSLQGSATEAFF.

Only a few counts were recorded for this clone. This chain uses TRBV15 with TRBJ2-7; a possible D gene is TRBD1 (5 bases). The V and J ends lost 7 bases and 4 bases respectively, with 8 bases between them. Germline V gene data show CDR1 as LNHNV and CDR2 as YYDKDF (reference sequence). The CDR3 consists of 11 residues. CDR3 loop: CATTDSYEQYF. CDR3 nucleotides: TGTGCCACCACCGACAGTTACGAGCAGTACTTC.

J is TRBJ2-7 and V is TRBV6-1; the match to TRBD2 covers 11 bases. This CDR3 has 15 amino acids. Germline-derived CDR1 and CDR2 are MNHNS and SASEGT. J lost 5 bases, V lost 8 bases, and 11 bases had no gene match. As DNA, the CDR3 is TGTGCCAGCCAAATAGCGGGAGGGCTTGGGAACGAGCAGTACTTC. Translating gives CASQIAGGLGNEQYF.

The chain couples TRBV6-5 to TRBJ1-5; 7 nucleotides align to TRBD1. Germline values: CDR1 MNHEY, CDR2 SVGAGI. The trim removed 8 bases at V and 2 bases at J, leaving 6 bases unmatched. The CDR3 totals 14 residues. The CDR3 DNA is TGTGCCAGCGGGCGACAGGGTGGCAATCAGCCCCAGCATTTT. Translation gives CASGRQGGNQPQHF.

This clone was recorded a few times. CDR3 DNA sequence: TGCAGCGTTGAAGGCCAGACACCTTACGAGCAGTACTTC. This translates into CSVEGQTPYEQYF. This chain links TRBV29-1 with TRBJ2-7; D remains ambiguous. CDR3 length: 13 residues. In germline, CDR1 is SQVTM, CDR2 ANQGSEA. Trimming left V 1 base short and J 4 bases short, with 11 bases between.

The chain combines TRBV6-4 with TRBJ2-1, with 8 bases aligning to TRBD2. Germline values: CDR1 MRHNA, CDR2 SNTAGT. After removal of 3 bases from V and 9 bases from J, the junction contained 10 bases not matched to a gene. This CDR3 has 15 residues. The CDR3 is CASSELAGPPLEQFF. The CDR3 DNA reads TGTGCCAGCAGTGAGCTAGCGGGCCCCCCCCTTGAGCAGTTCTTC.

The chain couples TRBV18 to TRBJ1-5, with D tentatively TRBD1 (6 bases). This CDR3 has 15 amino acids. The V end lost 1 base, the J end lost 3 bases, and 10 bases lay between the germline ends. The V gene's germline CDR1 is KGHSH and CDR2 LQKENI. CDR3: CASSPRDTFNQPQHF. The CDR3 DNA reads TGTGCCAGCTCACCACGGGACACCTTCAATCAGCCCCAGCATTTT.

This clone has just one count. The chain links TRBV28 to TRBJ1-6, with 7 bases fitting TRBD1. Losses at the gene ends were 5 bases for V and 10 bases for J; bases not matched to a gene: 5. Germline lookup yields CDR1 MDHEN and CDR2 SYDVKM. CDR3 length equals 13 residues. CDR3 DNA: TGTGCCAGCAGTCTCGACAGGGTATCACCCCTCCACTTT. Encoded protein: CASSLDRVSPLHF.

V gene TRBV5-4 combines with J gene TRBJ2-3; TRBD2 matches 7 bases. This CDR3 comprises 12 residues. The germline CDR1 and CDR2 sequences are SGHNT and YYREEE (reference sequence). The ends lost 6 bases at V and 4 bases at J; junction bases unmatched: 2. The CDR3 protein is CASKAGPDTQYF. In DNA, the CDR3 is TGTGCCAGCAAAGCGGGACCAGATACGCAGTATTTT.

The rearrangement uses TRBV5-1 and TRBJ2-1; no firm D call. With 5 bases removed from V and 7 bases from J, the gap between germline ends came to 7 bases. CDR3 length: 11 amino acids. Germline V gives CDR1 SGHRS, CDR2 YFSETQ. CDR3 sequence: CASRELNEQFF. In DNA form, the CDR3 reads TGCGCCAGCAGGGAGTTGAATGAGCAGTTCTTC.